The entry that follows covers one TCR beta chain sequence. Its antigen is as yet unknown. The data were obtained in a study of cytomegalovirus exposure and HLA in healthy donors. Findings and caveats of the study: The study designated roughly 160 TCR beta chains cytomegalovirus-associated. Analysis was performed later, and it showed HLA-associated TCR beta chains to be more clonally expanded than equally common others.

A multiplex PCR was run with 60 Vbeta primers and 13 Jbeta primers. TCRdb's table, derived via immunoSEQ multiplex PCR, lists solely in-frame clones and lacks some. The table lists 150,000 to 200,000 clones, about 70% of them singletons. This TCR derives from a man younger than 40 in good health and CMV-seropositive. The sequenced material came from PBMCs.

The CDR3 DNA follows: TGTGCCAGCAGTGAAGCGCTTCAGGGGTTGAACACTGAAGCTTTCTTT. Protein product: CASSEALQGLNTEAFF. This chain links TRBV2 with TRBJ1-1; perhaps TRBD1 as D (6 bases). V dropped 0 bases and J dropped 0 bases, with 11 bases sitting between them. CDR3 length: 16 residues. Germline V gene sequence: CDR1 SNHLY, CDR2 FYNNEI.